Below, 9 T cell receptor beta chains from the same sample are listed, as sequenced in a study of shared clonotypes between healthy human individuals. Naive CD8 cells lacked CD45RO and underwent positive selection for CCR7, leaving out terminally differentiated effector memory CD45RA+ cells. Method: immunoSEQ multiplex PCR; TCRdb's copy keeps in-frame clones and lacks some. The sample consists of hundreds of thousands of clones, just under 97% of them appearing once. The sample comprised naive CD8+ T cells sorted from blood. These TCRs come from a woman younger than 45 in good health.

The chain joins TRBV7-2 to TRBJ2-7; D perhaps matches TRBD2 (5 bases). With 5 bases removed from V and 0 bases from J, the gap between germline ends came to 14 bases. This CDR3 has 15 amino acids. CDR1 is SGHTA and CDR2 is FQGNSA in the germline V gene. The chain's CDR3 is CASSPKTRSSYEQYF. DNA of the CDR3: TGTGCCAGCAGCCCCAAAACTAGGAGCTCCTACGAGCAGTACTTC.

The CDR3 reads CAWSDRSYEQYF. CDR3 nucleotides: TGTGCCTGGAGTGACCGGAGCTACGAGCAGTACTTC. This chain joins TRBV30 and TRBJ2-5; D is ambiguous. The better agreement between TRBJ2-7 and the DNA end casts doubt on the J call. The germline V gene encodes CDR1 GTSNPN and CDR2 SVGIG (reference sequence). The CDR3 sequence is 12 residues long.

The V and J genes are TRBV27 and TRBJ2-7; 10 bases agree with TRBD1. Germline loops: CDR1 MNHEY, CDR2 SMNVEV (reference sequence). The length of the CDR3 is 15 residues. The junction had 6 bases not matched to a gene; V was cut back by 5 bases and J by 2 bases. CDR3 protein: CASSPGTGVAYEQYF. The CDR3 DNA reads as TGTGCCAGCAGTCCTGGGACAGGGGTAGCCTACGAGCAGTACTTC.

The rearrangement joins TRBV7-6 to TRBJ2-2, with a weak D call TRBD2 (5 bases). The germline V gene encodes CDR1 SGHVS and CDR2 FNYEAQ. CDR3 length: 14 residues. V was clipped by 1 base and J by 9 bases, with 12 bases between them. Here the CDR3 DNA reads TGTGCCAGCAGCTTAGTCTCGGGGTCCAGGGAGCTGTTTTTT. Translated, it gives CASSLVSGSRELFF.

In the case of this clone: Other DNA sequences within the sample encode an identical CDR3. V gene TRBV29-1 combines with J gene TRBJ1-1; weak D call: TRBD1 (5 bases). V was shortened by 3 bases and J by 4 bases, with 9 bases between the two germline ends. There are 12 residues in the CDR3. The V gene's germline CDR1 is SQVTM and CDR2 ANQGSEA. DNA of the CDR3: TGCAGCGTTGAGCAGGGAGGCACTGAAGCTTTCTTT. It translates to CSVEQGGTEAFF.

The gene calls are TRBV7-6 and TRBJ2-1; possible D gene TRBD2, 6 bases. Per germline, CDR1 SGHVS and CDR2 FNYEAQ. The CDR3 consists of 14 residues. Trimming left V 4 bases short and J 5 bases short, with 12 bases between. The chain's CDR3 is CASSSVAENNEQFF. The CDR3 coding sequence is TGTGCCAGCAGCTCAGTAGCGGAAAACAATGAGCAGTTCTTC.

The chain couples TRBV2 to TRBJ2-1; TRBD2 matches at 7 bases. Unmatched junction bases numbered 9, after V lost 7 bases and J lost 6 bases. Germline V gives CDR1 SNHLY, CDR2 FYNNEI. There are 14 residues in the CDR3. The CDR3 reads CASIAGLTFNEQFF. The DNA for the CDR3 is TGTGCCAGCATAGCGGGCCTTACTTTCAATGAGCAGTTCTTC.

This chain joins TRBV25-1 and TRBJ2-7; maybe TRBD1 (6 bases). The CDR3 extends over 14 amino acids. V dropped 6 bases and J dropped 0 bases, with 12 bases sitting between them. Germline CDR1 and CDR2: MGHDK and SYGVNS. CDR3: CASSVGDISYEQYF. The CDR3 nucleotides are TGTGCCAGCAGCGTCGGGGACATCTCCTACGAGCAGTACTTC.

This clone is a singleton in its sample. This rearrangement joins TRBV7-9 to TRBJ2-1; 10 nucleotides align to TRBD2. Germline V gene sequence: CDR1 SEHNR, CDR2 FQNEAQ (reference sequence). This CDR3 has 15 amino acids. With 10 bases clipped from V and 10 bases from J, the junction kept 16 bases outside the gene matches. The CDR3 sequence is CATVPGLAPDGEQFF. The CDR3 DNA reads TGTGCCACCGTCCCGGGACTAGCGCCGGATGGGGAGCAGTTCTTC.